This T cell receptor beta chain was sequenced during a study of blood T cell repertoires in COVID-19. Study-wide context: PBMCs, B-cell-depleted T cells, or T cells were the source of the cDNA or gDNA that made up the material.

In the source study's methods: Estimation of nucleated cell counts relied on the amplification of reference gene primers. Libraries were prepared by immunoSEQ multiplex PCR; TCRdb keeps only in-frame clonotypes and omits some of them. V and J calls and clone size are as listed in that table; D and trimming were resolved from the DNA. The sample includes under 250,000 clones, over 65% of them seen just once. Germline values: CDR1 SGHDN, CDR2 FVKESK. Trimming cost V 3 bases and J 5 bases; bases outside gene matches: 17. CDR3 length equals 20 residues. Enrollees, about 18 to 95 years old, lived in about two dozen US areas. A single count supports this clone.

This chain links TRBV14 with TRBJ2-2, with 11 positions matching TRBD2. The sequence derives from a woman aged 55-70 years who had recovered from COVID-19. The source material was PBMCs or T cells enriched from blood (not recorded which). The DNA for the CDR3 is TGTGCCAGCAGCCAGCTCGCCATTAGATCTAGCGGGAGGTTTACCGGGGAGCTGTTTTTT. Its protein product is CASSQLAIRSSGRFTGELFF.